This T cell receptor (beta chain) was retrieved from a study of T cells after yellow fever vaccination (dated by TCRdb to the late 2010s). Broadly, across the study: Libraries from fractions with low cell numbers were prepared with the SMART-Seq v4 Ultra Low Input RNA kit. Bulk TCR alpha and beta repertoires were sequenced longitudinally to track T-cell clones before and after primary and booster YFV17D yellow fever vaccination. Two healthy male donors, one aged 18 to 30 and one aged 30 to 40 years, made up the cohort. Bulk PBMC replicates and cell subsets were isolated from blood drawn at multiple timepoints before and after both primary and secondary immunization. Summary of the overall study and its limitations: FACS-sorted repertoires could contain abundant contaminating clonotypes from the bulk population, so computational filtering was required. After the booster, most clones that had expanded after primary vaccination were detected again (nearly 97% of CD4 and more than 85% of CD8), suggesting broad maintenance of memory. Only a couple of donors were included in the study, so the extent to which the findings can be generalized is limited. A small share of clonotypes occurred in both CD4 and CD8 compartments, likely arising from convergent recombination. Compared with the primary T-cell response, the secondary T-cell response was weaker but faster, peaking on day 5 rather than day 15.

TCR cDNA was synthesized by 5'RACE template switching, through which a universal primer site and unique molecular identifiers were introduced. cDNA synthesis was primed from both the TCR alpha and TCR beta constant segments. Libraries were amplified in two PCR steps, with sample barcodes and sequencing adapters added in the second step. Sequencing of the libraries was done on either Illumina HiSeq 2500 (2x100 bp) or NovaSeq (2x150 bp). On the authors' methods: Reads were demultiplexed and collapsed into UMI consensus sequences with MIGEC, and V(D)J alignment was performed with MiXCR. Vaccine-responding clonotypes were identified with edgeR using replicate PBMC samples, with FDR below 0.01 and a log2 fold change above 5 up to day 15 being required. Each bulk clonotype received a CD4 or CD8 identity based on whether the sequenced CD4 or CD8 repertoire contained that clonotype at higher abundance. TCRdb reprocessing: public reads trimmed at Q25 with fastp, clones called with MiXCR, in-frame beta chains kept. Rows are unified per CDR3 protein, each entry keeping the most common DNA and genes. TCRdb, not the original authors, processed these V and J calls. The sample table holds 110,000 or so distinct CDR3 sequences, of which about 7% were seen once. The ten largest clones represent approximately 2.7% of the sample.

Explained via the paper, the treatment or condition label denotes: live attenuated yellow fever vaccine strain. PBMCs were isolated from peripheral blood using a standard Ficoll-Paque protocol. Dynabeads CD4 and CD8 positive selection kits were used to isolate CD4 and CD8 T-cell fractions. TriZol was used to extract RNA from bulk PBMCs, from CD4 and CD8 fractions, and from dextramer-positive and dextramer-negative fractions. This clonotype was seen repeatedly, ten times or more. The specificity of this receptor is unknown. No base quality values were provided; no much bigger clone lies one nucleotide off. Clipping removes 1 base from V and 2 bases from J, with 7 as the unmatched junction base count. Counted from cysteine to phenylalanine, this CDR3 has 16 amino acids. Here the CDR3 DNA is all that survives: 48 bases in frame from base 1.

This sequence originates from a man aged 18 to 30 who received the YFV17D yellow fever vaccine. The V and J genes are TRBV23-1 and TRBJ2-5; the junction holds 7 bases that match TRBD1. TRBV23-1 qualifies as an ORF whose function is uncertain. Source: CD4+ T cells sorted from PBMCs, taken approximately 40 days after the first yellow fever vaccination. The CDR3: CASSQYGTVTQETQYF. Here is the DNA: TGCGCCAGCAGTCAATACGGGACAGTGACACAAGAGACCCAGTACTTC.